These T cell receptor beta chains were read from a single sample in a study of TIL therapy for anti-PD-1-resistant metastatic lung cancer. Only in-frame clones appear in the TCRdb table, and some are missing; sequencing was by immunoSEQ multiplex PCR. The table includes about 55,000 clones, about 81% detected once. The material was blood, obtained at baseline. These receptors all come from a person aged 25-85 years with non-small cell lung cancer. The CDR3 runs from the conserved cysteine through the conserved F or W. D genes are given only for firm matches. Part of the rows lack a size; the others show once, few, many or a class for expanded clones.

clone_size: NA; j_call: TRBJ2-5; d_call: NA; v_call: TRBV12-3/TRBV12-4; cdr3_nt: TGTGCCAGCAGGGGGCGGGAGACCCAGTACTTC; cdr3_aa: CASRGRETQYF
clone_size: NA; j_call: TRBJ2-7; d_call: NA; v_call: TRBV7-2; cdr3_nt: TGTGCCAGCAGCTCATACAGGGGAGGATTAGGGGAGCAGTACTTC; cdr3_aa: CASSSYRGGLGEQYF
clone_size: NA; j_call: TRBJ2-4; d_call: NA; v_call: TRBV28; cdr3_nt: TGTGCCAGCAGTTCAGGGGGGGCTCTTAACATTCAGTACTTC; cdr3_aa: CASSSGGALNIQYF
clone_size: NA; j_call: TRBJ1-1; d_call: NA; v_call: TRBV2; cdr3_nt: TGTGCCAGCAGTGAATCAGGTCGGCAGTCTACTGAAGCTTTCTTT; cdr3_aa: CASSESGRQSTEAFF
clone_size: NA; j_call: TRBJ1-5; d_call: TRBD1; v_call: TRBV28; cdr3_nt: TGTGCCAGCAGTCCTACCTCGGGACAGTCAGATCAGCCCCAGCATTTT; cdr3_aa: CASSPTSGQSDQPQHF
clone_size: few; j_call: TRBJ1-6; d_call: NA; v_call: TRBV9; cdr3_nt: TGTGCCAGCAGCCCCAGGGTCGGTAATTCACCCCTCCACTTT; cdr3_aa: CASSPRVGNSPLHF
clone_size: NA; j_call: TRBJ2-7; d_call: NA; v_call: TRBV30; cdr3_nt: TGTGCCTGGAGTGTACAAGTGGGCGAGCAGTACTTC; cdr3_aa: CAWSVQVGEQYF
clone_size: NA; j_call: TRBJ2-7; d_call: NA; v_call: TRBV5-1; cdr3_nt: TGCGCCAGCAGCTTGGCGGGAATAGGTTACGAGCAGTACTTC; cdr3_aa: CASSLAGIGYEQYF
clone_size: NA; j_call: TRBJ2-3; d_call: NA; v_call: TRBV14; cdr3_nt: TGTGCCAGCAGCCAAGACGAGGGACTTGGCACAGATACGCAGTATTTT; cdr3_aa: CASSQDEGLGTDTQYF
clone_size: NA; j_call: TRBJ1-1; d_call: NA; v_call: TRBV6-4; cdr3_nt: TGTGCCAGCAGCCAGGACGGCCAGAACACTGAAGCTTTCTTT; cdr3_aa: CASSQDGQNTEAFF
clone_size: NA; j_call: TRBJ2-1; d_call: NA; v_call: TRBV28; cdr3_nt: TGTGCCAGCAGGAACAGGGCAGCACACCGGCGTGAGCAGTTCTTC; cdr3_aa: CASRNRAAHRREQFF
clone_size: NA; j_call: TRBJ2-3; d_call: NA; v_call: TRBV9; cdr3_nt: TGTGCCAGCAGCGTCTCCCTCGTAGCGAATACGCAGTATTTT; cdr3_aa: CASSVSLVANTQYF